The 16 T cell receptor beta chains reported below all come from one sample, sequenced in a study of technical replicates of blood from several donors (dated by TCRdb to 2016 to 2017). Library construction relied on the immunoSEQ multiplex PCR assay. TCRdb obtained this table from immuneACCESS and retained in-frame rearrangements with V and J assigned. These tables miss some clones; where compared with another copy, unresolved V genes account for less than half of the shortfall, and the remainder is unexplained. The sample includes nearly 95,000 clones, with 95% to 97% observed a single time. 0.36% of the sample is held by the ten biggest clonotypes. Sequenced: T cells isolated from PBMCs. These receptors all come from a human donor in good health.

The chain combines TRBV6-1 with TRBJ2-2; possibly TRBD2 for D (6 bases). CDR1 is MNHNS, CDR2 SASEGT, per germline. V lost 8 bases, J lost 1 base, and 8 bases lay in between. The CDR3 spans 13 residues. The CDR3 region has the DNA TGTGCCAGCGGCGGGGTGAACACCGGGGAGCTGTTTTTT. This codes for CASGGVNTGELFF.

The chain couples TRBV5-1 to TRBJ2-7; D may be TRBD1 (5 bases). This CDR3 is 12 amino acids long. CDR1 is SGHRS, CDR2 YFSETQ, per germline. V gave up 0 bases and J gave up 7 bases, with 8 bases separating them. CDR3 protein: CASSLGGLEQYF. CDR3 DNA sequence: TGCGCCAGCAGCTTGGGGGGCCTTGAGCAGTACTTC.

The chain has TRBV10-1 and TRBJ1-2; 7 bases are a match to TRBD1. The CDR3 is 12 amino acids. V was pared by 5 bases and J by 8 bases, with 5 bases of the junction left unmatched. CDR1 is WNHNN, CDR2 SYGVQD, per germline (reference sequence). The CDR3 region is CASSNRGGGYTF. The CDR3, as DNA: TGCGCCAGCAGTAACAGGGGAGGCGGCTACACCTTC.

The chain couples TRBV19 to TRBJ1-1; possibly TRBD1 for D (5 bases). V was cut by 7 bases and J by 3 bases, with 15 bases left in between. Germline V CDR1 and CDR2: LNHDA, SQIVND (reference sequence). The CDR3 sequence is 14 residues long. CDR3 protein: CASTRGEWDTEAFF. The CDR3, as DNA: TGTGCCAGTACGCGGGGGGAATGGGACACTGAAGCTTTCTTT.

This chain links TRBV9 with TRBJ1-2, with 7 bases matching TRBD1. From germline, CDR1 is SGDLS and CDR2 YYNGEE. The V and J ends lost 0 bases and 4 bases, in that order; junction bases with no gene match: 6. The CDR3 contains 15 residues. CDR3 in amino acids: CASSVGGRGTYGYTF. CDR3 coding DNA: TGTGCCAGCAGCGTAGGTGGCAGGGGGACCTATGGCTACACCTTC.

V gene TRBV6-5 combines with J gene TRBJ2-5; TRBD2 aligns across 11 bases. V dropped 4 bases and J dropped 5; count of bases not matched to a gene: 3. The CDR3 length is 14 residues. Germline V gene sequence: CDR1 MNHEY, CDR2 SVGAGI. DNA of the CDR3: TGTGCCAGCAGTTTAGCGGGAGGGCTGGAGACCCAGTACTTC. It yields the protein CASSLAGGLETQYF.

V and J are TRBV25-1 and TRBJ2-4, with TRBD2 matching over 7 bases. This CDR3 has 15 amino acids. The ends lost 3 bases at V and 7 bases at J; junction bases unmatched: 9. Germline CDR1 and CDR2: MGHDK and SYGVNS. CDR3 nucleotide sequence: TGTGCCAGCAGTGACCCTCGGACTAGTTCTAACATTCAGTACTTC. Translating it yields CASSDPRTSSNIQYF.

The V gene is TRBV27, the J gene TRBJ2-1; TRBD2 agrees at 10 bases. Germline CDR1 is MNHEY and CDR2 is SMNVEV (reference sequence). The CDR3 consists of 15 residues. V was clipped by 3 bases and J by 8 bases; unmatched bases: 7. CDR3 sequence reads: CASSFLAGVVDEQFF. For the CDR3, the DNA is TGTGCCAGCAGTTTTCTAGCGGGAGTTGTCGATGAGCAGTTCTTC.

The chain recombines TRBV6-1 with TRBJ2-5; 9 nucleotides align to TRBD1. Germline-derived CDR1 and CDR2 are MNHNS and SASEGT. The CDR3 length is 15 residues. With 4 bases clipped from V and 1 base from J, the junction kept 4 bases outside the gene matches. This CDR3 is CASSGRDRVQETQYF. CDR3 coding DNA: TGTGCCAGCAGTGGACGGGACAGGGTCCAAGAGACCCAGTACTTC.

V usage is TRBV5-4 and J usage is TRBJ2-5; TRBD2 might be the D (6 bases). The CDR3 is 13 residues long. Germline V gives CDR1 SGHNT, CDR2 YYREEE (reference sequence). V gave up 2 bases and J gave up 5 bases, with 10 bases separating them. CDR3 protein: CASSFLGGETQYF. The CDR3 DNA sequence: TGTGCCAGCAGCTTCCTTGGGGGGGAGACCCAGTACTTC.

This chain joins TRBV7-3 and TRBJ2-3, with unresolved D. CDR1 is SGHTA, CDR2 FQGTGA, per germline. The CDR3 is made up of 13 amino acids. Deletions cut 6 bases from V and 3 bases from J, with 10 bases between. The CDR3 here is CASSRSTTDTQYF. The CDR3 bases are TGTGCCAGCAGTCGTTCGACAACAGATACGCAGTATTTT.

This chain joins TRBV13 and TRBJ2-2, with 7 bases lining up with TRBD1. The germline gives CDR1 PRHDT, CDR2 FYEKMQ (reference sequence). This CDR3 region has 15 residues. The trim removed 0 bases at V and 5 bases at J, leaving 3 bases unmatched. The CDR3 bases are TGTGCCAGCAGCTTAGGGACAGGGTGGACCGGGGAGCTGTTTTTT. It is translated as CASSLGTGWTGELFF.

The chain carries TRBV5-1 and TRBJ2-7, with TRBD1 as a possible D gene (5 bases). CDR3 length: 13 residues. The ends were cut back, 7 bases at V and 2 bases at J, with 13 bases in the middle. The V gene's germline CDR1 is SGHRS and CDR2 YFSETQ. CDR3 in DNA: TGCGCCAGCGCCCGGCCAGGGACCTACGAGCAGTACTTC. Its protein product is CASARPGTYEQYF. The variable domain in full, with the rest retrieved from reference TRBV5-1 and TRBJ2-7, is KAGVTQTPRYLIKTRGQQVTLSCSPISGHRSVSWYQQTPGQGLQFLFEYFSETQRNKGNFPGRFSGRQFSNSRSEMNVSTLELGDSALYLCASARPGTYEQYFGPGTRLTVT.

The CDR3 is CASSRSGNQPQHF. For the CDR3, the DNA is TGTGCCAGCTCACGGTCAGGGAACCAGCCCCAGCATTTT. The chain combines TRBV18 with TRBJ1-5, with D tentatively TRBD1 (5 bases). Germline V gives CDR1 KGHSH, CDR2 LQKENI. CDR3 size: 13 residues. The V end lost 4 bases, the J end lost 7 bases, and 11 bases lay between the germline ends.

The rearrangement joins TRBV4-1 to TRBJ1-2; D is uncertain. The CDR3 covers 13 residues. In germline, CDR1 is MGHRA, CDR2 YSYEKL. V lost 3 bases and J 0 bases, leaving 5 bases between the germline ends. CDR3 nucleotides: TGCGCCAGCAGCCATTATTCTAACTATGGCTACACCTTC. Translated: CASSHYSNYGYTF.

The J gene is TRBJ2-1, the V gene TRBV12-5, with 9 bases matching TRBD2. J lost 7 bases, V lost 6 bases, and 4 bases had no gene match. Germline-derived CDR1 and CDR2 are LGHNT and FRNRAP. CDR3 size: 13 residues. The DNA of the CDR3 is TGTGCTAGTGGCGGGAGCGGGAGGAATGAGCAGTTCTTC. This translates into CASGGSGRNEQFF.